The following is a TCR beta chain sequence with its context. The target antigen is unknown. Graves' hyperthyroidism qualified as stable when ophthalmopathy did not progress within 18 months. RNA transcripts yielded amplified TCR beta CDR3 regions. HTBI primers were employed in a first-round RT-PCR of the TCR CDR3. From the multiplex PCR reads, TCRdb called clonotypes with MiXCR, one entry per CDR3 protein. Among about 560,000 distinct CDR3 sequences listed, approximately 16% were seen once. Germline CDR1 DFQATT, CDR2 SNEGSKA (reference sequence). The CDR3 consists of 15 residues. Between the trimmed V and J ends, which lost 3 bases and 4 bases, there was a span of 18 bases. This sample stems from a study of T cells in Graves' hyperthyroidism and ophthalmopathy. General study points: Ophthalmopathy was told apart from stable hyperthyroidism by a 13 V-J model.

This TCR came from a woman between 18 and 30 years old with Graves' hyperthyroidism. Sequencing was carried out using blood. The gene calls are TRBV20-1 and TRBJ1-1; no clear D. The CDR3 coding sequence is TGCAGTGCTAGCGGCAGTATAGGATCGGGCACTGAAGCTTTCTTT. Translation gives CSASGSIGSGTEAFF.